The text below deals with one T cell receptor beta chain. What it binds is unknown. The record originates from a study of cytomegalovirus exposure and HLA in healthy donors. Study-level points and caveats: In vitro, three CMV-associated chains proved specific for CMV antigens.

CDR3 length equals 16 residues. Germline CDR1 and CDR2: SGHRS and YFSETQ. V was pared by 2 bases and J by 0 bases, with 4 bases of the junction left unmatched. Assay used: immunoSEQ multiplex PCR; TCRdb lists only in-frame clones, some missing. Among more than 65,000 clones listed, around 94% were seen once. The J gene is TRBJ2-1, the V gene TRBV5-1; 8 nucleotides align to TRBD2. The sequence came from a man between 18 and 29 years old in good health and CMV-seronegative. The sequenced material came from PBMCs. The CDR3 nucleotides are TGCGCCAGCAGCTTCGGGAGCGGGAGCTCCTACAATGAGCAGTTCTTC. Amino acids: CASSFGSGSSYNEQFF.